A single sample is the source of the 27 T cell receptor beta chains below, sequenced in a study of T cell repertoires in cytomegalovirus infection. Via MiXCR, TCRdb re-called the reads, giving one row per CDR3 protein. This table has about 240,000 distinct CDR3 sequences, over 9% appearing once. The material sequenced was PBMCs. All receptors come from a human donor in good health (CMV status not recorded). Some clones in this sample may be carry-over from other donors' samples.

This clonotype was recorded a few times. This chain links TRBV4-3 with TRBJ1-4; 9 positions match TRBD1. This CDR3 contains 15 residues. In germline, CDR1 is LGHNA, CDR2 YSLEER. Trimming took 2 bases from V and 7 from J; bases not matched to a gene: 5. The CDR3 is CASSQNRGQGEKLFF. The DNA for the CDR3 is TGCGCCAGCAGCCAAAACAGGGGGCAAGGTGAAAAACTGTTTTTT.

The V and J genes are TRBV20-1 and TRBJ1-5, with D tentatively TRBD1 (6 bases). The V and J ends lost 6 bases and 3 bases respectively, with 18 bases between them. The CDR3 is 15 residues long. The germline CDR1 and CDR2 sequences are DFQATT and SNEGSKA (reference sequence). Written as DNA, the CDR3 is TGCAGTGCGAGCGGTCAGGGGCGTATCAATCAGCCCCAGCATTTT. It encodes CSASGQGRINQPQHF.

The V call is TRBV29-1, the J call TRBJ1-2; weak D call: TRBD1 (5 bases). CDR1 is SQVTM, CDR2 ANQGSEA, per germline. CDR3 length equals 13 residues. V was cut by 1 base and J by 8 bases, with 14 bases left in between. The CDR3 region is CSVEAGDWRGYTF. The CDR3 bases are TGCAGCGTTGAAGCGGGGGACTGGAGAGGCTACACCTTC. Based on the CDR3 plus reference TRBV29-1 and TRBJ1-2, the full variable domain is SAVISQKPSRDICQRGTSLTIQCQVDSQVTMMFWYRQQPGQSLTLIATANQGSEATYESGFVIDKFPISRPNLTFSTLTVSNMSPEDSSIYLCSVEAGDWRGYTFGSGTRLTVV.

As regards this clonotype: The CDR3 does not end in the conserved phenylalanine or tryptophan, so this is likely a read error. This chain uses TRBV6-4 with TRBJ2-1; 13 positions match TRBD2. CDR3 length: 14 amino acids. V shed 5 bases and J 6 bases; nucleotides not matched to a gene: 1. CDR1 is MRHNA, CDR2 SNTAGT, per germline. In DNA, the CDR3 is TGTGCCAGCAGTCGGACTAGCGGGAGCAATGAGCAGTTCTGC. This sequence encodes CASSRTSGSNEQFC.

This clonotype was seen at least ten times. V is TRBV7-2 and J is TRBJ2-5; D is perhaps TRBD1 (6 bases). V was cut by 2 bases and J by 5 bases, with 15 bases left in between. Germline CDR1 is SGHTA and CDR2 is FQGNSA. The CDR3 is made up of 15 amino acids. The CDR3 sequence is CASSLPAQGGETQYF. The CDR3, as DNA: TGTGCCAGCAGCTTACCTGCACAGGGTGGGGAGACCCAGTACTTC.

This clonotype came up a few times. The chain uses TRBV19 and TRBJ2-3; TRBD1 is a possible D gene (6 bases). The V end was cut by 4 bases, the J end by 4 bases, with 18 bases between. The CDR3 loop spans 16 amino acids. Germline V gene data show CDR1 as LNHDA and CDR2 as SQIVND (reference sequence). CDR3 residues: CASSRRQGLGADTQYF. DNA of the CDR3: TGTGCCAGTAGTAGAAGGCAGGGGCTGGGGGCAGATACGCAGTATTTT.

This clonotype was counted at least ten times. The V gene is TRBV28, the J gene TRBJ2-3; the D gene is possibly TRBD1 (5 bases). Trimming took 6 bases from V and 6 from J, leaving 10 bases between them. Germline CDR1 is MDHEN and CDR2 is SYDVKM. This CDR3 spans 12 amino acids. CDR3 sequence (DNA): TGTGCCAGCAGAGGGGCTGTGGATACGCAGTATTTT. This encodes CASRGAVDTQYF.

The gene calls are TRBV7-8 and TRBJ2-7; TRBD2 matches at 7 bases. CDR3 length: 14 amino acids. Germline lookup yields CDR1 SGHVS and CDR2 FQNEAQ. Trimming cost V 4 bases and J 6 bases; bases outside gene matches: 9. In DNA form, the CDR3 reads TGTGCCAGCAGCTCCCGGGACTATGGAGGCGAGCAGTACTTC. This encodes CASSSRDYGGEQYF.

Worth noting for this clonotype: This may stem from a read error, because a much larger clone lies one nucleotide away. As the CDR3 is not closed by the conserved phenylalanine or tryptophan, this likely results from a read error. This rearrangement joins TRBV6-6 to TRBJ2-2; D is ambiguous. From germline, CDR1 is MNHNY and CDR2 SVGAGI (reference sequence). This CDR3 is built from 15 residues. Trimming stripped 4 bases from V and 0 bases from J, with 9 bases between. The CDR3 nucleotides are TGTGCCAGCAGTTTCCGGAGCTCGAACACCGGGGAGCTGTTTCTT. This sequence encodes CASSFRSSNTGELFL.

This clonotype was seen at least ten times. CDR3 protein: CASSLGGGAQYF. The DNA of the CDR3 is TGTGCCAGCAGCTTAGGGGGAGGGGCCCAGTACTTC. This chain joins TRBV7-2 and TRBJ2-5, with 7 nucleotides matching TRBD2. V trimming: 1 base; J trimming: 9 bases; junction bases outside the gene matches: 2. CDR3 length: 12 amino acids. Germline V gives CDR1 SGHTA, CDR2 FQGNSA. Complete variable domain (other parts from reference TRBV7-2 and TRBJ2-5): GAGVSQSPSNKVTEKGKDVELRCDPISGHTALYWYRQSLGQGLEFLIYFQGNSAPDKSGLPSDRFSAERTGGSVSTLTIQRTQQEDSAVYLCASSLGGGAQYFGPGTRLLVL.

This clonotype has a count of ten or more. The chain joins TRBV7-3 to TRBJ2-2, with TRBD2 identical over 8 bases. In germline, CDR1 is SGHTA, CDR2 FQGTGA. V trimming: 2 bases; J trimming: 5 bases; junction bases outside the gene matches: 4. The CDR3 contains 15 residues. The CDR3 sequence: CASSLGASGTGELFF. CDR3 bases: TGTGCCAGCAGCTTAGGAGCTAGCGGGACCGGGGAGCTGTTTTTT.

There are a few counts of this clonotype. The chain recombines TRBV29-1 with TRBJ1-1, with 8 bases aligning to TRBD1. The V gene end was trimmed by 4 bases and the J gene end by 2 bases; junction bases not matched to a gene: 3. The CDR3 consists of 13 residues. Germline assignment: CDR1 SQVTM and CDR2 ANQGSEA. CDR3 loop: CSVAGGPNTEAFF. CDR3 nucleotides: TGCAGCGTTGCAGGGGGCCCCAACACTGAAGCTTTCTTT.

The chain recombines TRBV6-6 with TRBJ2-2; D possibly corresponds to TRBD2 (5 bases). CDR1 MNHNY and CDR2 SVGAGI come from the germline V gene (reference sequence). V lost 5 bases, J lost 6 bases, and 16 bases lay in between. CDR3 length: 15 amino acids. Here the CDR3 reads CASSERLEVAGELFF. CDR3 coding DNA: TGTGCCAGCAGTGAGCGTCTGGAGGTGGCCGGGGAGCTGTTTTTT.

This clonotype was detected a few times. The chain links TRBV12-3 or TRBV12-4 to TRBJ1-2; 7 bases line up with TRBD1. The CDR3 consists of 14 residues. V lost 5 bases and J lost 6; bases outside the gene matches: 9. Here the CDR3 DNA reads TGTGCCAGCAGTCCCAACAGGGGCAAAGATGGCTACACCTTC. This translates into CASSPNRGKDGYTF.

This sequence joins TRBV10-3 and TRBJ2-2; no definite D call. Deletions cut 4 bases from V and 1 base from J, with 7 bases between. Germline CDR1 reads ENHRY; CDR2 reads SYGVKD. The CDR3 covers 14 residues. The chain's CDR3 is CAISGEQNTGELFF. CDR3 sequence (DNA): TGTGCCATCAGTGGGGAACAGAACACCGGGGAGCTGTTTTTT.

This clonotype was detected only a few times. In DNA form, the CDR3 reads TGTGCCAGCAGCAAAGGGGGAACAGCCAAAAACATTCAGTACTTC. Translation gives CASSKGGTAKNIQYF. The rearrangement links TRBV5-6 to TRBJ2-4; possibly TRBD1 for D (6 bases). Trimming removed 4 bases at V and 0 bases at J, with 11 bases between. Germline values: CDR1 SGHDT, CDR2 YYEEEE. This CDR3 has 15 amino acids.

The table lists this clonotype with a few counts. The chain is built from TRBV18 and TRBJ2-1; maybe TRBD1 (6 bases). Trimming left V 0 bases short and J 10 bases short, with 13 bases between. The CDR3 has 14 residues. CDR1 is KGHSH and CDR2 is LQKENI in the germline V gene. CDR3 sequence reads: CASSPPTGRNEQFF. The CDR3 region has the DNA TGTGCCAGCTCACCACCTACAGGGAGAAACGAGCAGTTCTTC.

This clonotype was counted between two and nine times. This chain links TRBV15 with TRBJ2-3; possibly TRBD2 for D (6 bases). The CDR3 loop spans 15 amino acids. V dropped 0 bases and J dropped 8 bases, with 15 bases sitting between them. Germline CDR1 is LNHNV and CDR2 is YYDKDF (reference sequence). CDR3 nucleotide sequence: TGTGCCACCAGCAGAGAAGTTGGGGGGAGACGTACGCAGTATTTT. The encoded protein is CATSREVGGRRTQYF.

This clonotype has ten or more counts. The chain couples TRBV7-2 to TRBJ1-4; D uncertain. V lost 5 bases and J 0 bases, leaving 16 bases between the germline ends. This CDR3 contains 17 residues. In germline, CDR1 is SGHTA, CDR2 FQGNSA. CDR3 DNA: TGTGCCAGCAGCGCTGAGCTCTCTTGGACAACTAATGAAAAACTGTTTTTT. It specifies CASSAELSWTTNEKLFF.

The V gene is TRBV6-2 or TRBV6-3, the J gene TRBJ2-2, with D uncertain. Trimming took off 3 bases at V and 11 bases at J, with 13 bases between the two ends. Germline values: CDR1 MNHEY, CDR2 SVGEGT. This CDR3 has 13 residues. The CDR3 DNA reads as TGTGCCAGCAGTTATTCGACCCTCCGCGAGCTGTTTTTT. Amino acids: CASSYSTLRELFF.

This clonotype was detected ten times or more. The rearrangement uses TRBV7-2 and TRBJ1-2, with TRBD1 identical over 8 bases. Looked up from germline, CDR1 is SGHTA and CDR2 is FQGNSA. The CDR3 totals 15 residues. The V gene end was trimmed by 5 bases and the J gene end by 4 bases; junction bases not matched to a gene: 9. The CDR3 loop is CASSIGSGGGYGYTF. The CDR3 region has the DNA TGTGCCAGCAGCATAGGATCAGGGGGCGGCTATGGCTACACCTTC.

This clonotype was counted ten times or more. The chain links TRBV7-6 to TRBJ2-3; D is uncertain. Germline-derived CDR1 and CDR2 are SGHVS and FNYEAQ. The CDR3 extends over 11 amino acids. V was trimmed by 5 bases and J by 3 bases, leaving 3 bases between them. CDR3 amino acids: CASSRTDTQYF. CDR3 nucleotide sequence: TGTGCCAGCAGCCGGACAGATACGCAGTATTTT.

The chain recombines TRBV29-1 with TRBJ2-1; TRBD1 matches 9 bases. After removal of 5 bases from V and 6 bases from J, the junction contained 2 bases not matched to a gene. CDR1 and CDR2 from the germline V gene are SQVTM and ANQGSEA. The CDR3 is 12 residues long. The CDR3, as DNA: TGCAGCGTTAACAGGGGGCCCAATGAGCAGTTCTTC. This codes for CSVNRGPNEQFF.

This clonotype has a handful of counts. V usage is TRBV5-1 and J usage is TRBJ1-5; TRBD1 matches at 7 bases. Germline assignment: CDR1 SGHRS and CDR2 YFSETQ. After removal of 3 bases from V and 7 bases from J, the junction contained 10 bases not matched to a gene. The CDR3 sequence is 15 residues long. The CDR3 loop is CASSSLGGNGQPQHF. As DNA, the CDR3 is TGCGCCAGCAGCTCATTAGGGGGCAATGGGCAGCCCCAGCATTTT. Filled out from reference TRBV5-1 and TRBJ1-5, the complete variable domain reads KAGVTQTPRYLIKTRGQQVTLSCSPISGHRSVSWYQQTPGQGLQFLFEYFSETQRNKGNFPGRFSGRQFSNSRSEMNVSTLELGDSALYLCASSSLGGNGQPQHFGDGTRLSIL.

The chain carries TRBV11-2 and TRBJ1-2; D is unclear. With 0 bases removed from V and 3 bases from J, the gap between germline ends came to 11 bases. This CDR3 region has 15 residues. CDR1 is SGHAT, CDR2 FQNNGV, per germline. CDR3 in DNA: TGTGCCAGCAGCTTAGATAGAGGGCGGCACTATGGCTACACCTTC. Amino acids: CASSLDRGRHYGYTF.

This clonotype was seen repeatedly, ten times or more. The genes are TRBV7-9 and TRBJ2-1; no firm D call. Trimming left V 7 bases short and J 8 bases short, with 9 bases between. Germline V gives CDR1 SEHNR, CDR2 FQNEAQ (reference sequence). The CDR3 spans 11 residues. The chain's CDR3 is CASTLTDEQFF. CDR3 nucleotides: TGTGCCAGCACCCTGACGGATGAGCAGTTCTTC.

This clonotype was observed a handful of times. J is TRBJ2-7 and V is TRBV7-2; the D gene is possibly TRBD2 (6 bases). With 1 base removed from V and 0 bases from J, the gap between germline ends came to 16 bases. The CDR3 consists of 17 residues. Per the germline V gene, CDR1 is SGHTA and CDR2 is FQGNSA. For the CDR3, the DNA is TGTGCCAGCAGCTTAGAGCTGGCGGGAAGCCACTCCTACGAGCAGTACTTC. This gives the protein CASSLELAGSHSYEQYF. Full variable domain (outside the CDR3, taken from reference TRBV7-2 and TRBJ2-7): GAGVSQSPSNKVTEKGKDVELRCDPISGHTALYWYRQSLGQGLEFLIYFQGNSAPDKSGLPSDRFSAERTGGSVSTLTIQRTQQEDSAVYLCASSLELAGSHSYEQYFGPGTRLTVT.